Only one count was recorded for the clone carrying this TCR beta chain. This sample was included in a study of T cell responses to AZD1222 COVID-19 vaccine. Clones were sequenced by immunoSEQ multiplex PCR, and TCRdb holds only the in-frame ones, with some missing. The table includes tens of thousands of clones, approximately 89% detected once. Trimming took 4 bases from V and 7 from J; bases not matched to a gene: 12. The CDR3 is 16 amino acids. Germline-derived CDR1 and CDR2 are MNHEY and SMNVEV (reference sequence). The sequence was collected from an adult who received the AZD1222 COVID-19 vaccine. The chain is built from TRBV27 and TRBJ2-1; 8 nucleotides match TRBD2. The starting material was peripheral blood, obtained 28 days after the second AZD1222 dose. CDR3 nucleotides: TGTGCCAGCAGTTCCTTCACTAGCGGAGGTATAAATGAGCAGTTCTTC. Translating it yields CASSSFTSGGINEQFF.